This T cell receptor beta chain was captured by sequencing in a study of T cells after yellow fever vaccination. Study in general: Fractions of low cell number were prepared using SMART-Seq v4 Ultra Low Input.

As concerns this clonotype: No antigen is known for it.

General observations from the study: Of the clonotypes, a small share occurred in both CD4 and CD8 compartments.

V gave up 1 base and J gave up 9 bases, with 11 bases separating them. The germline V gene has CDR1 SGHNT and CDR2 YYREEE (reference sequence). The CDR3 covers 13 residues. From the 5' RACE reads, TCRdb called clonotypes with MiXCR, one entry per CDR3 protein. The repertoire consists of approximately 70,000 distinct CDR3 sequences, with approximately 7.3% occurring once and the leading ten covering approximately 28%. This clonotype was sampled from a man aged 18-30 years who received the YFV17D yellow fever vaccine. The sequences come from CD8+ T cells sorted from PBMCs, collected approximately 11 days after the first yellow fever vaccination. The J gene is TRBJ2-1, the V gene TRBV5-4; maybe TRBD2 (6 bases). The CDR3 DNA sequence: TGTGCCAGCAGCTTGCAGGACGGGAGTGAGCAGTTCTTC. Its translation: CASSLQDGSEQFF.